This passage covers 16 T cell receptor beta chains from one sample sequenced in a study of T cells after posttransplantation cyclophosphamide. Methotrexate plus calcineurin inhibitor accompanied controls' myeloablative marrow transplants; sampling was 1 year later. Measured with immunoSEQ multiplex PCR; TCRdb has only the in-frame clones, and not every one. Here the sample spans approximately 15,000 clones, 70% to 90% being singletons. The sample was PBMCs, taken 441 days after allogeneic stem cell transplant with calcineurin inhibitor and methotrexate. Receptors originate from a young adult male patient who received an allogeneic stem cell transplant from an unrelated donor, was CMV-positive, and had acute and chronic GVHD. Some T cells may have come from the graft donor.

The rearrangement uses TRBV2 and TRBJ2-1; 7 nucleotides agree with TRBD2. V lost 4 bases to trimming and J lost 4 bases; unmatched junction nucleotides: 7. This CDR3 has 15 residues. Germline V CDR1 and CDR2: SNHLY, FYNNEI. CDR3 protein: CASSGRGREYNEQFF. DNA of the CDR3: TGTGCCAGCAGTGGCCGCGGGAGAGAGTACAATGAGCAGTTCTTC.

This chain joins TRBV6-5 and TRBJ1-5; TRBD1 matches 7 bases. The CDR3 has 14 amino acids. Trimming took 6 bases from V and 4 from J; bases not matched to a gene: 6. Germline V lookup: CDR1 MNHEY, CDR2 SVGAGI. The CDR3 nucleotides read TGTGCCAGCAGGGGGAACAGGGGAAATCAGCCCCAGCATTTT. Its translation is CASRGNRGNQPQHF.

Only a few counts were recorded for this clone. V gene TRBV6-5 combines with J gene TRBJ2-7; 8 positions match TRBD1. Germline assignment: CDR1 MNHEY and CDR2 SVGAGI. The ends lost 7 bases at V and 4 bases at J; junction bases unmatched: 3. The CDR3 has 12 amino acids. The CDR3 bases are TGTGCCAGCACCCGGACAGGGTACGAGCAGTACTTC. It codes for CASTRTGYEQYF.

J is TRBJ2-2 and V is TRBV2, with TRBD1 matching over 7 bases. The CDR3 is made up of 15 amino acids. Germline V gene lookup returns CDR1 SNHLY and CDR2 FYNNEI. Trimming removed 2 bases from V and 3 bases from J; junction bases left unmatched: 3. The CDR3 sequence: CASSEIGGDTGELFF. In DNA form, the CDR3 reads TGTGCCAGCAGTGAAATAGGGGGCGACACCGGGGAGCTGTTTTTT.

The chain links TRBV11-3 to TRBJ2-1, with D perhaps TRBD2 (6 bases). The germline V gene has CDR1 SGHNT and CDR2 YENEEA. Trimming removed 5 bases at V and 0 bases at J, with 11 bases between. The length of the CDR3 is 15 residues. This CDR3 is CASSLGGLSYNEQFF. In DNA form, the CDR3 reads TGTGCCAGCAGCCTCGGGGGACTCTCCTACAATGAGCAGTTCTTC. Combining the CDR3 with reference TRBV11-3 and TRBJ2-1 gives the whole variable domain EAGVVQSPRYKIIEKKQPVAFWCNPISGHNTLYWYLQNLGQGPELLIRYENEEAVDDSQLPKDRFSAERLKGVDSTLKIQPAELGDSAVYLCASSLGGLSYNEQFFGPGTRLTVL.

CDR3 loop: CASSGLASEQFF. CDR3 DNA sequence: TGTGCCAGTAGTGGGTTAGCCAGTGAGCAGTTCTTC. This chain connects TRBV19 to TRBJ2-1; the D is unclear. The CDR3 is made up of 12 amino acids. Germline V gene sequence: CDR1 LNHDA, CDR2 SQIVND (reference sequence). V lost 5 bases, J lost 9 bases, and 11 bases lay in between.

This chain connects TRBV4-3 to TRBJ2-3, with TRBD2 matching over 7 bases. The V gene end was trimmed by 1 base and the J gene end by 1 base; junction bases not matched to a gene: 2. In germline, CDR1 is LGHNA, CDR2 YSLEER. There are 15 residues in the CDR3. The CDR3 nucleotides read TGCGCCAGCAGCCAAGGGGGGGGTCGCACAGATACGCAGTATTTT. Translating gives CASSQGGGRTDTQYF.

The chain carries TRBV6-5 and TRBJ1-3, with 7 bases that match TRBD1. The CDR3 is 15 residues long. V shed 5 bases, J shed 2 bases, and the junction held 6 bases outside the gene matches. CDR1 and CDR2 from the germline V gene are MNHEY and SVGAGI. CDR3 DNA: TGTGCCAGCAGTACTGGGACAGACCCTGGAAACACCATATATTTT. Protein sequence: CASSTGTDPGNTIYF.

This sequence joins TRBV6-5 and TRBJ2-1, with TRBD1 matching 7 bases. V lost 2 bases to trimming and J lost 3 bases; unmatched junction nucleotides: 7. Per the germline V gene, CDR1 is MNHEY and CDR2 is SVGAGI. This CDR3 spans 16 amino acids. CDR3: CASSYNGRGNYNEQFF. CDR3 DNA sequence: TGTGCCAGCAGTTACAATGGCAGGGGGAACTACAATGAGCAGTTCTTC.

The sample holds a few counts of this clone. CDR3 in DNA: TGTGCCATCAGTGAGTCTATGGGGTGGACGGGAACAAGCAACACCGGGGAGCTGTTTTTT. This sequence encodes CAISESMGWTGTSNTGELFF. This chain joins TRBV10-3 and TRBJ2-2; tentatively, D is TRBD2 (5 bases). Germline V gene data show CDR1 as ENHRY and CDR2 as SYGVKD. This CDR3 is built from 20 residues. Trimming removed 0 bases at V and 2 bases at J, with 22 bases between.

The chain uses TRBV28 and TRBJ1-1; D is ambiguous. The CDR3 sequence is 14 residues long. CDR1 MDHEN and CDR2 SYDVKM come from the germline V gene. The V end was cut by 4 bases, the J end by 4 bases, with 13 bases between. CDR3 sequence (DNA): TGTGCCAGCAGTTCCGCAGGCGGGTTCACTGAAGCTTTCTTT. It encodes CASSSAGGFTEAFF. Supplemented by reference TRBV28 and TRBJ1-1, the full variable domain reads DVKVTQSSRYLVKRTGEKVFLECVQDMDHENMFWYRQDPGLGLRLIYFSYDVKMKEKGDIPEGYSVSREKKERFSLILESASTNQTSMYLCASSSAGGFTEAFFGQGTRLTVV.

This sequence joins TRBV11-3 and TRBJ2-3, with no clear D. Germline V gives CDR1 SGHNT, CDR2 YENEEA. CDR3 length: 12 residues. The V end lost 1 base, the J end lost 6 bases, and 5 bases lay between the germline ends. The CDR3 is CASSLGVDTQYF. The CDR3 DNA reads as TGTGCCAGCAGCTTAGGAGTCGATACGCAGTATTTT.

V usage is TRBV10-1 and J usage is TRBJ1-5; 7 bases fit TRBD1. This CDR3 has 15 residues. V was pared by 11 bases and J by 2 bases, with 12 bases of the junction left unmatched. Per the germline V gene, CDR1 is WNHNN and CDR2 is SYGVQD (reference sequence). The CDR3 nucleotides read TGCGCCGTCCCGACAGGGTCCTGTGGCAATCAGCCCCAGCATTTT. Translation gives CAVPTGSCGNQPQHF.

This chain joins TRBV4-3 and TRBJ2-7; the match to TRBD2 covers 8 bases. V lost 4 bases, J lost 0 bases, and 5 bases stayed unmatched. Germline V gene lookup returns CDR1 LGHNA and CDR2 YSLEER. This CDR3 comprises 15 residues. The CDR3 protein is CASSLSGGNSYEQYF. The DNA of the CDR3 is TGCGCCAGCAGCCTAAGCGGGGGAAACTCCTACGAGCAGTACTTC.

V gene TRBV6-6 combines with J gene TRBJ2-2; no definite D call. CDR1 and CDR2 from the germline V gene are MNHNY and SVGAGI (reference sequence). The length of the CDR3 is 13 residues. Between the trimmed V and J ends, which lost 7 bases and 5 bases, there was a span of 11 bases. DNA of the CDR3: TGTGCCAGCATCCCGTTTGCGACCGGGGAGCTGTTTTTT. Translating gives CASIPFATGELFF.

The genes are TRBV7-9 and TRBJ2-5; TRBD2 matches 7 bases. Trimming removed 5 bases from V and 2 bases from J; junction bases left unmatched: 5. The CDR3 runs to 14 residues. CDR1 is SEHNR, CDR2 FQNEAQ, per germline (reference sequence). The chain's CDR3 is CASSPRTRQETQYF. CDR3 in DNA: TGTGCCAGCAGCCCAAGGACTAGGCAAGAGACCCAGTACTTC.